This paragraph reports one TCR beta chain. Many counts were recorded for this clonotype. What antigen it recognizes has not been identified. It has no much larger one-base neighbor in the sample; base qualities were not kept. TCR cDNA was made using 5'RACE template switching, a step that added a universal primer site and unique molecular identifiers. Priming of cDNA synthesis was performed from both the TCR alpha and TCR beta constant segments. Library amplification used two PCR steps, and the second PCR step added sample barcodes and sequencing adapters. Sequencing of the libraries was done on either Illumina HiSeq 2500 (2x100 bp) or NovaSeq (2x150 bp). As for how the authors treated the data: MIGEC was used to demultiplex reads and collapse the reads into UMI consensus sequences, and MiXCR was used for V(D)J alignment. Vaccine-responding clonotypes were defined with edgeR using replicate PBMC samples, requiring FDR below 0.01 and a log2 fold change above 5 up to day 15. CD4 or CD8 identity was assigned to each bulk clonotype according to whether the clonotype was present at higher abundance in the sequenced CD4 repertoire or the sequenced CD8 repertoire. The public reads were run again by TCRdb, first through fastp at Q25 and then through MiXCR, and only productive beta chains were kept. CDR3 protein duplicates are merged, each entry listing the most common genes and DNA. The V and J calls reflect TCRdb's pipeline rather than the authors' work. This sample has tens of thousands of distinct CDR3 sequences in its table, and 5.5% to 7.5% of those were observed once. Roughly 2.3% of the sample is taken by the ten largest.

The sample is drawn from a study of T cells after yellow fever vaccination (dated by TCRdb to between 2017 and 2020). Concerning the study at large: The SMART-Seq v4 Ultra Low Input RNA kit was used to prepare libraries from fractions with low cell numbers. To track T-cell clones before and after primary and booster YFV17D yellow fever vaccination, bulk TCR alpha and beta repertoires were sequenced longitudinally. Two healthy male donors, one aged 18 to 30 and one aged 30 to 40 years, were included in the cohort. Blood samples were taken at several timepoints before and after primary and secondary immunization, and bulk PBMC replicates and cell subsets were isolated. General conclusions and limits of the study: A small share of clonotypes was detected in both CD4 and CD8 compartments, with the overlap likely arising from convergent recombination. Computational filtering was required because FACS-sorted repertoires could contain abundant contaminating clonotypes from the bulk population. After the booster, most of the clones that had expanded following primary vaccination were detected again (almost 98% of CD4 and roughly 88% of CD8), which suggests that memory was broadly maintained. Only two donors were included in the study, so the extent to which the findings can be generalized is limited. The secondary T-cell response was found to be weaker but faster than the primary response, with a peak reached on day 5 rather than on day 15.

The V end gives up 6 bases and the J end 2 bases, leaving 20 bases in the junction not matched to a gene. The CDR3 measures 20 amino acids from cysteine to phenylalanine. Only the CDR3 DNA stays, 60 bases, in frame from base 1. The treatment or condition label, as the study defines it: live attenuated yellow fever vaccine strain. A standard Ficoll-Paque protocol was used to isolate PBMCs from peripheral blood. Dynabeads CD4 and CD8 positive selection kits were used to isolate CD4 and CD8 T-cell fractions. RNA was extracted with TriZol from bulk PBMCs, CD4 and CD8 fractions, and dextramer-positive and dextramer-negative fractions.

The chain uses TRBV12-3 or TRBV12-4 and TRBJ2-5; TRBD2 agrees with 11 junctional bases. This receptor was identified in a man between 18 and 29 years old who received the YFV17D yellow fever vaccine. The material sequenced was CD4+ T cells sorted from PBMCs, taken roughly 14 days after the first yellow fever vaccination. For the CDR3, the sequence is CASSRNWGGPGLAAQETQYF. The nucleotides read TGTGCCAGCAGCCGCAACTGGGGAGGACCGGGACTAGCGGCACAAGAGACCCAGTACTTC.